Below, 5 T cell receptor beta chains from the same sample are listed, as sequenced in a study of T cell repertoires in cytomegalovirus infection. From the reads, TCRdb called clonotypes with MiXCR, one entry per CDR3 protein. The repertoire holds hundreds of thousands of distinct CDR3 sequences, with 35% as singletons. The sample comprised PBMCs. The receptor source for this set is a human donor in good health (CMV status not recorded). Some clones in this sample may be carry-over from other donors' samples.

This clonotype was counted a few times. J is TRBJ2-1 and V is TRBV10-3, with 12 bases identical to TRBD2. The junction had 5 bases not matched to a gene; V was cut back by 3 bases and J by 5 bases. The CDR3 spans 16 residues. CDR1 is ENHRY and CDR2 is SYGVKD in the germline V gene. The CDR3 DNA sequence: TGTGCCATCAGTGATACTAGCGGGGGGATAGACAATGAGCAGTTCTTC. It codes for CAISDTSGGIDNEQFF.

This clonotype was found many times. The V gene is TRBV7-2, the J gene TRBJ2-7; D call uncertain. Deletions cut 1 base from V and 3 bases from J, with 10 bases between. Germline V gene data show CDR1 as SGHTA and CDR2 as FQGNSA. This CDR3 has 14 amino acids. CDR3 DNA sequence: TGTGCCAGCAGCTTAGTGGGCAACGGCTACGAGCAGTACTTC. Its translation is CASSLVGNGYEQYF. Variable domain in full (rest from reference TRBV7-2 and TRBJ2-7): GAGVSQSPSNKVTEKGKDVELRCDPISGHTALYWYRQSLGQGLEFLIYFQGNSAPDKSGLPSDRFSAERTGGSVSTLTIQRTQQEDSAVYLCASSLVGNGYEQYFGPGTRLTVT.

This clonotype was found a few times. V gene TRBV12-3 or TRBV12-4 combines with J gene TRBJ2-7, with TRBD1 identical over 7 bases. The J segment lost 5 bases and the V segment lost 5 bases, leaving 9 bases of the junction unmatched. This CDR3 is 14 amino acids long. CDR3 nucleotide sequence: TGTGCCAGCAGTCCTCGACAGGGAGCCCACGAGCAGTACTTC. It translates to CASSPRQGAHEQYF.

This clonotype turned up a few times. The gene calls are TRBV12-3 or TRBV12-4 and TRBJ2-5; 9 nucleotides match TRBD1. The CDR3 contains 16 residues. V lost 3 bases and J lost 9; bases outside the gene matches: 14. The CDR3 loop is CASSFGRDREDGPQYF. The CDR3 nucleotides are TGTGCCAGCAGTTTTGGCCGGGACAGGGAGGATGGGCCCCAGTACTTC.

This chain joins TRBV18 and TRBJ2-5; 8 bases are shared with TRBD1. CDR3 length equals 15 residues. Germline V gene data show CDR1 as KGHSH and CDR2 as LQKENI. V lost 2 bases to trimming and J lost 4 bases; unmatched junction nucleotides: 6. CDR3 in amino acids: CASSPVRGLGETQYF. DNA of the CDR3: TGTGCCAGCTCACCAGTCAGGGGGCTCGGAGAGACCCAGTACTTC. Full variable domain (missing parts from reference TRBV18 and TRBJ2-5): NAGVMQNPRHLVRRRGQEARLRCSPMKGHSHVYWYRQLPEEGLKFMVYLQKENIIDESGMPKERFSAEFPKEGPSILRIQQVVRGDSAAYFCASSPVRGLGETQYFGPGTRLLVL.